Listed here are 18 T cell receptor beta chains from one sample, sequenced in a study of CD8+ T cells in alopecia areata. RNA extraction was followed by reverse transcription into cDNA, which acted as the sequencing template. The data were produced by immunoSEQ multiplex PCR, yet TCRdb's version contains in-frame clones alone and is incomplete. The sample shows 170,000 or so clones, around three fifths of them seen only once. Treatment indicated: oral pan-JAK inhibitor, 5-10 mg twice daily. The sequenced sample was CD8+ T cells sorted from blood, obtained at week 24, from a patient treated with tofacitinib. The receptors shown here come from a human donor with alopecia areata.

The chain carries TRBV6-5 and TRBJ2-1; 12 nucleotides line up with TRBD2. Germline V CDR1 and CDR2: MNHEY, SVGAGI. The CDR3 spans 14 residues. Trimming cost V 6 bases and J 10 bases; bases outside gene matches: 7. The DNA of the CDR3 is TGTGCCAGCAGGTCGACTAGCGGGGGTTGGGAGCAGTTCTTC. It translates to CASRSTSGGWEQFF.

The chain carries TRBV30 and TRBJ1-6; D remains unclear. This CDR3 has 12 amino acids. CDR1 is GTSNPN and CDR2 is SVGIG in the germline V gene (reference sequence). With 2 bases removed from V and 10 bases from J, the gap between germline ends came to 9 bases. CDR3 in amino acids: CAWSPGTSPLHF. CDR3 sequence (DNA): TGTGCCTGGAGTCCGGGAACCTCACCCCTCCACTTT.

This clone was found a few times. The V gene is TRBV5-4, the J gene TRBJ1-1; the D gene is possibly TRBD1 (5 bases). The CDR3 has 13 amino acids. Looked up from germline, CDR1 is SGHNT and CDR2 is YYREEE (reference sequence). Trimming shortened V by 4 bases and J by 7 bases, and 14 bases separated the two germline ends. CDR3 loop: CASSAGTPVEAFF. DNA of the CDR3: TGTGCCAGCAGCGCCGGGACTCCCGTTGAAGCTTTCTTT.

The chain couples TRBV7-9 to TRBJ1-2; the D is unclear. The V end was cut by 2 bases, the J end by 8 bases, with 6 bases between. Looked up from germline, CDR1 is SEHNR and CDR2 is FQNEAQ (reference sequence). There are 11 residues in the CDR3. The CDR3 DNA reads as TGTGCCAGCAGCTTACCCGGGGGCTACACCTTC. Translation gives CASSLPGGYTF. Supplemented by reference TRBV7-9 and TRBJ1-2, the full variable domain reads DTGVSQNPRHKITKRGQNVTFRCDPISEHNRLYWYRQTLGQGPEFLTYFQNEAQLEKSRLLSDRFSAERPKGSFSTLEIQRTEQGDSAMYLCASSLPGGYTFGSGTRLTVV.

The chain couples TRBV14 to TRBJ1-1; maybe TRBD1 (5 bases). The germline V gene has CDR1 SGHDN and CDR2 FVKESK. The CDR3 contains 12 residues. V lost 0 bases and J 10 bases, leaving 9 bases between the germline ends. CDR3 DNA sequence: TGTGCCAGCAGCCAAGAGCCAGGGAGAGCTTTCTTT. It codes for CASSQEPGRAFF.

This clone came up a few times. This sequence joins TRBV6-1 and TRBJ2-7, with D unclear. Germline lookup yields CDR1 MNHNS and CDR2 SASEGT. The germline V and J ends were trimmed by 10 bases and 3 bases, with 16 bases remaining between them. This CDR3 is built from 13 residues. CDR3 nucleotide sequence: TGTGCCACCAACCCAGAATCTCTCTACGAGCAGTACTTC. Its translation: CATNPESLYEQYF.

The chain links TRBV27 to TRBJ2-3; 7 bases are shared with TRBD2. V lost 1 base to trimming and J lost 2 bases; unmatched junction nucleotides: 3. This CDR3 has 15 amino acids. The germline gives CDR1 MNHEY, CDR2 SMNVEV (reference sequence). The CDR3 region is CASSLLRGSTDTQYF. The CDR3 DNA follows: TGTGCCAGCAGTTTATTGCGGGGGTCCACAGATACGCAGTATTTT.

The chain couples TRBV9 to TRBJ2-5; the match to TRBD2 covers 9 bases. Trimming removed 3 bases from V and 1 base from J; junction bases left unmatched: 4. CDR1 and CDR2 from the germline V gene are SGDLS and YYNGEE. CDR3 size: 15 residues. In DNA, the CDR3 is TGTGCCAGCAGCGCCAGCGGGGGGTCCCAAGAGACCCAGTACTTC. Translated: CASSASGGSQETQYF.

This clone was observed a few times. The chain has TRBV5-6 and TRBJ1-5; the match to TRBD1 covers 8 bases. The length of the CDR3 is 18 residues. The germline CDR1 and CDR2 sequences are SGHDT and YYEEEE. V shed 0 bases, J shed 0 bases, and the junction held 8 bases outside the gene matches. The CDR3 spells CASSLAEDRADSNQPQHF. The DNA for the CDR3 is TGTGCCAGCAGCTTGGCCGAGGACAGGGCAGATAGCAATCAGCCCCAGCATTTT. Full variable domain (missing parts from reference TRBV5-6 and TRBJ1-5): DAGVTQSPTHLIKTRGQQVTLRCSPKSGHDTVSWYQQALGQGPQFIFQYYEEEERQRGNFPDRFSGHQFPNYSSELNVNALLLGDSALYLCASSLAEDRADSNQPQHFGDGTRLSIL.

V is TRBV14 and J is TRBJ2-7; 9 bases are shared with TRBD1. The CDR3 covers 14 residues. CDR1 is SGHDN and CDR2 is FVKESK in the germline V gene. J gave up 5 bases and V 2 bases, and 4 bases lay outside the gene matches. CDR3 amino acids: CASSQRDRVDEQYF. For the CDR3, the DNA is TGTGCCAGCAGCCAACGGGACAGGGTGGACGAGCAGTACTTC.

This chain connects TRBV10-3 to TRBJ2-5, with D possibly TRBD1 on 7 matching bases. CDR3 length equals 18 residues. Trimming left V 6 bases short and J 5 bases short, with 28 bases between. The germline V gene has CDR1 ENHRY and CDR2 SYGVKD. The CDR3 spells CAISEGARDTSGGETQYF. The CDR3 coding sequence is TGTGCCATCAGCGAGGGGGCTCGGGACACCTCCGGAGGGGAGACCCAGTACTTC.

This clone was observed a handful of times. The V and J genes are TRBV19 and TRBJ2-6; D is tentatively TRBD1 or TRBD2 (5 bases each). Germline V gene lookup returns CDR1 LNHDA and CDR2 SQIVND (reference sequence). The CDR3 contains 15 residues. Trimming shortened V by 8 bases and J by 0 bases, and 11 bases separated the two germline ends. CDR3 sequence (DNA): TGTGCCAGTTGGGACCGAAGCTCTGGGGCCAACGTCCTGACTTTC. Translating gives CASWDRSSGANVLTF.

The DNA of the CDR3 is TGTGCCAGCACGCCGGGACGGGGGGTCTACAATGAGCAGTTCTTC. Its protein is CASTPGRGVYNEQFF. The chain links TRBV6-6 to TRBJ2-1; 7 bases agree with TRBD2. CDR1 is MNHNY, CDR2 SVGAGI, per germline (reference sequence). V lost 7 bases and J lost 3; bases outside the gene matches: 9. The CDR3 runs to 15 residues.

For the CDR3, the DNA is TGCGCCAGCAGCCCACCCGCGAGCGACTATGGCTACACCTTC. It specifies CASSPPASDYGYTF. This chain connects TRBV5-1 to TRBJ1-2, with unresolved D. Germline loops: CDR1 SGHRS, CDR2 YFSETQ. V was clipped by 4 bases and J by 3 bases, with 13 bases between them. There are 14 residues in the CDR3.

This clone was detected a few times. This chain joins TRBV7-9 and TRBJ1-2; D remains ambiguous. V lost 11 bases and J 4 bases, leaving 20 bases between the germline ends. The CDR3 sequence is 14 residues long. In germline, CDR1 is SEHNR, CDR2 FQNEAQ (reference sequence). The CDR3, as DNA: TGTGCCGAAAAGGGCATTGCCGCACCCTATGGCTACACCTTC. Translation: CAEKGIAAPYGYTF.

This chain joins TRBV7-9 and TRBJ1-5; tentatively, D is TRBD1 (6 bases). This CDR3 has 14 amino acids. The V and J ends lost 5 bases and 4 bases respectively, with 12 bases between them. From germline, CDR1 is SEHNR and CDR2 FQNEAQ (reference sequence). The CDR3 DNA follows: TGTGCCAGCAGCCCGCCAGGGGAGAATCAGCCCCAGCATTTT. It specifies CASSPPGENQPQHF.

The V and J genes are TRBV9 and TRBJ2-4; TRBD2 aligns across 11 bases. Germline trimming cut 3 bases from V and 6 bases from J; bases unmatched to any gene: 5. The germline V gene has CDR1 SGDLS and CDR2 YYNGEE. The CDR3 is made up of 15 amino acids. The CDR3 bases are TGTGCCAGCAGCGCGCCACTAGCGGGGGTAAACATTCAGTACTTC. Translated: CASSAPLAGVNIQYF.

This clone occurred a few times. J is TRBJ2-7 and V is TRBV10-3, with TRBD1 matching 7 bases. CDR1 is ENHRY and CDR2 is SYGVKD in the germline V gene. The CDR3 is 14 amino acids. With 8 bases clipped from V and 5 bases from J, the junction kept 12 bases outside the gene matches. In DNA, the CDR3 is TGTGCCATCGAGGGGGCGGGCAGGGAAGACGAGCAGTACTTC. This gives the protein CAIEGAGREDEQYF.